This T cell receptor (beta chain) derives from a study of blood T cell repertoires in COVID-19. Produced via immunoSEQ multiplex PCR; TCRdb's table is partial and in-frame only. The sample has roughly 230,000 clones, 83% seen once. The CDR3 extends over 14 amino acids. The ends lost 5 bases at V and 8 bases at J; junction bases unmatched: 11. Germline lookup yields CDR1 SGHAT and CDR2 FQNNGV. This TCR was recovered from a woman aged 45-60 years with acute or convalescent COVID-19. This chain links TRBV11-2 with TRBJ1-2, with 7 positions matching TRBD1. The sequencing sample was made of peripheral blood. Written as DNA, the CDR3 is TGTGCCAGCAGCCCGGGACAGTTCCTAGGGGGCTACACCTTC. It encodes CASSPGQFLGGYTF.